This entry describes one TCR beta chain. Sequencing used immunoSEQ multiplex PCR; TCRdb keeps in-frame clones, though not all of them. The repertoire consists of about 35,000 clones, with about 90% occurring once and the leading ten covering 30% to 40%. The CDR3 covers 9 residues. The germline gives CDR1 LNHDA, CDR2 SQIVND (reference sequence). Deletions cut 9 bases from V and 7 bases from J, with 6 bases between. The data originate from a study of OX40 agonist ivuxolimab in advanced cancers. This sequence was found in an adult with an advanced solid tumor such as melanoma, head and neck, liver or kidney cancer. V usage is TRBV19 and J usage is TRBJ1-1; D gene ambiguous. The specimen comprised CD4+ or CD8+ T cells sorted from blood, sampled in a trial of the OX40 agonist ivuxolimab. CDR3 residues: CASGYEAFF. DNA of the CDR3: TGTGCCAGCGGCTATGAAGCTTTCTTT.